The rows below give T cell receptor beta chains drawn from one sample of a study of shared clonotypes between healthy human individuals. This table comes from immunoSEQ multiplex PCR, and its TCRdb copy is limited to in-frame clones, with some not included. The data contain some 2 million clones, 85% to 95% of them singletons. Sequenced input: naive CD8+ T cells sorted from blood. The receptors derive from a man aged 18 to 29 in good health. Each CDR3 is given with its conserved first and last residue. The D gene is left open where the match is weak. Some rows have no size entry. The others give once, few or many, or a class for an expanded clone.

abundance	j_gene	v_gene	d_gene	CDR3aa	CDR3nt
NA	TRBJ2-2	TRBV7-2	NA	CASSPLNEPGELFF	TGTGCCAGCAGCCCTCTCAATGAACCCGGGGAGCTGTTTTTT
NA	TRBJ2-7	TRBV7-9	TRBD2	CASSPRGAYEQYF	TGTGCCAGCAGCCCACGGGGGGCCTACGAGCAGTACTTC
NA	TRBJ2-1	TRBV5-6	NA	CASSLGSSVDEQFF	TGTGCCAGCAGCTTGGGGTCTAGCGTGGATGAGCAGTTCTTC
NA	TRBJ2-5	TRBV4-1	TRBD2	CASSQNPGLAGQETQYF	TGCGCCAGCAGCCAAAATCCGGGACTAGCGGGCCAAGAGACCCAGTACTTC
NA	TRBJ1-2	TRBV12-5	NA	CASGSSFQGGGYTF	TGTGCTAGTGGTTCTTCCTTTCAAGGCGGAGGCTACACCTTC
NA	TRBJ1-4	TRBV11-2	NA	CASSLGLGGDEKLFF	TGTGCCAGCAGCTTAGGCCTGGGAGGGGATGAAAAACTGTTTTTT
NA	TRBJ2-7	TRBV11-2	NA	CASSSRDSGYEQYF	TGTGCCAGCAGTTCGCGGGACTCCGGCTACGAGCAGTACTTC
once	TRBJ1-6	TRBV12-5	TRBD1	CASGSGTGNSPLHF	TGTGCTAGTGGGTCCGGGACAGGTAATTCACCCCTCCACTTT
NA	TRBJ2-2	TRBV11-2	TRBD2	CASTGGTSISGELFF	TGTGCCAGCACGGGGGGGACAAGCATCTCCGGGGAGCTGTTTTTT
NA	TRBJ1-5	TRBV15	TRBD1	CATSPGTGVLNQPQHF	TGTGCCACCAGCCCCGGGACAGGGGTACTCAATCAGCCCCAGCATTTT
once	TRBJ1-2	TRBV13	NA	CASSLGQLIYGYTF	TGTGCCAGCAGCTTAGGACAGCTTATCTATGGCTACACCTTC
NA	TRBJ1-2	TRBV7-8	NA	CASSLAGQAGKGGYTF	TGTGCCAGCAGCTTAGCTGGTCAGGCAGGGAAGGGTGGCTACACCTTC
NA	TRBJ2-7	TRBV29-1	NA	CSVEDPDSSYEQYF	TGCAGCGTTGAAGATCCGGACAGCTCCTACGAGCAGTACTTC
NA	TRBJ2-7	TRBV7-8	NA	CASSLHPDYSYEQYF	TGTGCCAGCAGCTTACACCCGGACTACTCCTACGAGCAGTACTTC
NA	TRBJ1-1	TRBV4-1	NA	CASSQHTGNRQAFF	TGCGCCAGCAGCCAACATACAGGGAACCGTCAGGCTTTCTTT
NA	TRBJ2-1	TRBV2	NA	CASNEVRGALYNEQFF	TGTGCCAGCAATGAGGTCCGGGGAGCCCTATACAATGAGCAGTTCTTC
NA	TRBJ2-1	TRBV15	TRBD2	CATSRGAGGIRVYNEQFF	TGTGCCACCAGCAGAGGAGCGGGAGGCATCCGAGTATATAATGAGCAGTTCTTC
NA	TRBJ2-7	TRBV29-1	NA	CSVASFTDYEQYF	TGCAGCGTTGCGAGCTTTACAGACTACGAGCAGTACTTC
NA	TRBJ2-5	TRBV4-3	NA	CASSQGFEGRTETQYF	TGCGCCAGCAGCCAAGGATTTGAGGGCCGTACGGAGACCCAGTACTTC
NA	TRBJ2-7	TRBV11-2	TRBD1	CASSWDRGIYYEQYF	TGTGCCAGCAGCTGGGACAGGGGGATTTACTACGAGCAGTACTTC
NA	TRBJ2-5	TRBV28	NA	CASSHPDVQETQYF	TGTGCCAGCAGTCACCCGGACGTTCAAGAGACCCAGTACTTC
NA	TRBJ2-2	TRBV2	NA	CASSEDYEWTTTGELFF	TGTGCCAGCAGTGAAGACTACGAATGGACGACCACCGGGGAGCTGTTTTTT
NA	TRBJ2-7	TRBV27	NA	CASSLKGGYSYEQYF	TGTGCCAGCAGTTTAAAAGGCGGGTACTCCTACGAGCAGTACTTC
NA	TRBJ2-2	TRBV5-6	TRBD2	CASSPFLAGVGTGELFF	TGTGCCAGCAGCCCCTTCCTAGCGGGAGTAGGCACCGGGGAGCTGTTTTTT
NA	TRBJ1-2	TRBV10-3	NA	CAITVGLNYGYTF	TGTGCCATCACGGTCGGGCTTAACTATGGCTACACCTTC
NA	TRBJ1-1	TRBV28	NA	CASSFFSAEAFF	TGTGCCAGCAGTTTTTTTTCAGCTGAAGCTTTCTTT
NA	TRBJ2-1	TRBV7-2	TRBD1	CASSLRTGSYNEQFF	TGTGCCAGCAGCCTACGGACAGGGTCTTACAATGAGCAGTTCTTC
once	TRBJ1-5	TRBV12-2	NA	CASRRESRGLNQPQHF	TGTGCAAGTCGAAGGGAAAGCAGGGGACTCAATCAGCCCCAGCATTTT
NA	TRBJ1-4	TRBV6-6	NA	CASSYGPDPTNEKLFF	TGTGCCAGCAGTTACGGGCCGGATCCAACTAATGAAAAACTGTTTTTT
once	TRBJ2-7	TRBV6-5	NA	CASSYSGPGSSEQYF	TGTGCCAGCAGTTACTCCGGCCCCGGGTCGTCCGAGCAGTACTTC
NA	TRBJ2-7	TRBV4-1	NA	CASSPSWGYYEQYF	TGCGCCAGCAGCCCGTCCTGGGGGTACTACGAGCAGTACTTC
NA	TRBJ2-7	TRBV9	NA	CASSVEDGSTYEQYF	TGTGCCAGCAGCGTAGAGGACGGGAGTACATACGAGCAGTACTTC
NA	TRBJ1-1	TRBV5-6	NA	CASSPGRGAEAFF	TGTGCCAGCAGCCCTGGACGGGGGGCTGAAGCTTTCTTT
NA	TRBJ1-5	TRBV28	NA	CASSSSQEVSQPQHF	TGTGCCAGCAGTTCGTCACAGGAAGTGAGTCAGCCCCAGCATTTT
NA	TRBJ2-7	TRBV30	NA	CAWSVLGGIYEQYF	TGTGCCTGGAGTGTACTAGGAGGGATCTACGAGCAGTACTTC
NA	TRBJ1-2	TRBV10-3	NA	CAISESGGATYGYTF	TGTGCCATCAGTGAGTCGGGGGGGGCAACTTATGGCTACACCTTC
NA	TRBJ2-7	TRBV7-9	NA	CASAPRDPPYEQYF	TGTGCCAGCGCCCCAAGGGACCCCCCCTACGAGCAGTACTTC
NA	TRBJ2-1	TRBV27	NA	CASSFLSDPEQFF	TGTGCCAGCAGTTTCTTATCCGATCCTGAGCAGTTCTTC
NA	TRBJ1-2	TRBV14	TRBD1	CASSQLQGGNYGYTF	TGTGCCAGCAGCCAACTACAGGGGGGGAACTATGGCTACACCTTC
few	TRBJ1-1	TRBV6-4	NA	CASSDGGNTEAFF	TGTGCCAGCAGTGACGGGGGGAACACTGAAGCTTTCTTT
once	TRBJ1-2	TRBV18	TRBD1	CASSAGTDYGYTF	TGTGCCAGCTCAGCGGGGACAGACTATGGCTACACCTTC
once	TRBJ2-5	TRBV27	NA	CASSQKGGVSLQETQYF	TGTGCCAGCAGTCAAAAAGGAGGCGTGAGTCTCCAAGAGACCCAGTACTTC
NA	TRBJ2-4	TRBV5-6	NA	CASSRDQNIQYF	TGTGCCAGCAGCCGGGACCAAAACATTCAGTACTTC
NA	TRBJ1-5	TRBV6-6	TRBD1	CASSYPVGTDQPQHF	TGTGCCAGCAGCTACCCCGTGGGGACAGATCAGCCCCAGCATTTT
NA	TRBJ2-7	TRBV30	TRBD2	CAWSPGLAGTTYEQYF	TGTGCCTGGAGCCCTGGACTAGCGGGGACAACCTACGAGCAGTACTTC
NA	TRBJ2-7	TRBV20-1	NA	CSLVNEQYF	TGCAGTCTGGTTAACGAGCAGTACTTC
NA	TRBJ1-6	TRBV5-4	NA	CASSLGRSYNSPLHF	TGTGCCAGCAGCCTGGGTCGCTCCTATAATTCACCCCTCCACTTT
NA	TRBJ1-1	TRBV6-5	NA	CASGKMNTEAFF	TGTGCCAGCGGGAAGATGAACACTGAAGCTTTCTTT
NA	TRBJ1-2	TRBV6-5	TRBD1	CASTTTGAINYGYTF	TGTGCCAGCACCACGACAGGGGCCATTAACTATGGCTACACCTTC
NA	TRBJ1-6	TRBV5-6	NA	CASSVMGEGSYNSPLHF	TGTGCCAGCAGCGTGATGGGGGAGGGCTCCTATAATTCACCCCTCCACTTT